Shown below are 28 T cell receptor beta chains from a single sample sequenced in a study of identical twins. TCRdb called the 5' RACE reads again in MiXCR, with one record for every CDR3 protein. The sample shows about 520,000 distinct CDR3 sequences, roughly a fifth of them seen only once. The same sample was also used in a study of T cells expressing NK-cell markers.

The sequenced sample consisted of CD4+ T cells sorted from blood. These receptors were obtained from a woman aged 18-30 years in good health.

The V gene is TRBV7-2, the J gene TRBJ2-7; D is possibly TRBD1 (5 bases). CDR3 length: 13 amino acids. Looked up from germline, CDR1 is SGHTA and CDR2 is FQGNSA. V shed 6 bases and J shed 4 bases, with 13 bases lying between them. The CDR3 loop reads CASSHRSGYEQYF. The CDR3, as DNA: TGTGCCAGCAGTCACAGGTCCGGTTACGAGCAGTACTTC. Looking up the rest from reference TRBV7-2 and TRBJ2-7 gives the full variable domain: GAGVSQSPSNKVTEKGKDVELRCDPISGHTALYWYRQSLGQGLEFLIYFQGNSAPDKSGLPSDRFSAERTGGSVSTLTIQRTQQEDSAVYLCASSHRSGYEQYFGPGTRLTVT.

The V call is TRBV25-1, the J call TRBJ1-2; tentatively, D is TRBD1 (5 bases). Per the germline V gene, CDR1 is MGHDK and CDR2 is SYGVNS. This CDR3 is built from 13 residues. With 3 bases removed from V and 7 bases from J, the gap between germline ends came to 12 bases. The CDR3, as DNA: TGTGCCAGCAGTGAGGGTCAGGGTACTGGCTACACCTTC. It specifies CASSEGQGTGYTF.

The chain joins TRBV2 to TRBJ2-1; D tentatively reads TRBD1 or TRBD2 (6 bases each). CDR3 length: 13 amino acids. V dropped 1 base and J dropped 9 bases, with 10 bases sitting between them. From germline, CDR1 is SNHLY and CDR2 FYNNEI. This CDR3 is CASSEGGAGEQFF. The CDR3 DNA reads as TGTGCCAGCAGTGAAGGGGGGGCGGGTGAGCAGTTCTTC. Full variable domain (rest looked up from reference TRBV2 and TRBJ2-1): EPEVTQTPSHQVTQMGQEVILRCVPISNHLYFYWYRQILGQKVEFLVSFYNNEISEKSEIFDDQFSVERPDGSNFTLKIRSTKLEDSAMYFCASSEGGAGEQFFGPGTRLTVL.

This clonotype was seen more than once but under ten times. The chain carries TRBV12-3 or TRBV12-4 and TRBJ2-6; no definite D call. Trimming took 8 bases from V and 0 from J, leaving 11 bases between them. CDR3 size: 15 residues. The CDR3 region has the DNA TGTGCCAGCCTAAAAACACCCTCTGGGGCCAACGTCCTGACTTTC. Residues: CASLKTPSGANVLTF.

This clonotype is a singleton in its sample. V and J are TRBV2 and TRBJ1-1; tentative D call: TRBD1 (6 bases). CDR3 length: 14 residues. Per the germline V gene, CDR1 is SNHLY and CDR2 is FYNNEI. V lost 11 bases to trimming and J lost 6 bases, with 22 bases between them. The CDR3 DNA reads TGTGCCGGACTCTTAGAACAGGGATCGTCTGAAGCTTTCTTT. Residues: CAGLLEQGSSEAFF.

This clonotype showed up just a few times. The rearrangement joins TRBV20-1 to TRBJ2-6; the D is unclear. The germline CDR1 and CDR2 sequences are DFQATT and SNEGSKA (reference sequence). V was pared by 3 bases and J by 2 bases, with 8 bases between. There are 14 residues in the CDR3. CDR3 protein: CSASLQTGANVLTF. The CDR3 bases are TGCAGTGCTAGTCTTCAAACTGGGGCCAACGTCCTGACTTTC.

This clonotype has a count of ten or more. The chain is built from TRBV12-3 or TRBV12-4 and TRBJ2-7; no definite D call. This CDR3 contains 13 residues. V was pared by 8 bases and J by 4 bases, with 15 bases between. CDR3 DNA: TGTGCCAGCGCCCCGCAAGCCGAATACGAGCAGTACTTC. This codes for CASAPQAEYEQYF.

V gene TRBV20-1 combines with J gene TRBJ2-2; TRBD2 matches at 8 bases. V shed 3 bases, J shed 0 bases, and the junction held 9 bases outside the gene matches. From germline, CDR1 is DFQATT and CDR2 SNEGSKA (reference sequence). The CDR3 consists of 17 residues. The CDR3 DNA sequence: TGCAGTGCTAGGGGGACTGGCGGGAGGCCGAACACCGGGGAGCTGTTTTTT. Protein sequence: CSARGTGGRPNTGELFF.

The V gene is TRBV20-1, the J gene TRBJ2-7; 9 bases align to TRBD1. J lost 3 bases, V lost 3 bases, and 3 bases had no gene match. Germline values: CDR1 DFQATT, CDR2 SNEGSKA (reference sequence). This CDR3 is 13 amino acids long. The CDR3 sequence is CSARGQGNYEQYF. The CDR3 nucleotides read TGCAGTGCTAGGGGACAGGGCAACTACGAGCAGTACTTC.

This chain connects TRBV5-1 to TRBJ1-2; 10 bases match TRBD1. Trimming cost V 4 bases and J 8 bases; bases outside gene matches: 8. CDR1 and CDR2 from the germline V gene are SGHRS and YFSETQ. The CDR3 spans 14 residues. The CDR3 DNA is TGCGCCAGCAGCACAGACAGGGGGCTGAAGGGCTACACCTTC. The encoded protein is CASSTDRGLKGYTF.

This clonotype was observed a few times. The J gene is TRBJ2-7, the V gene TRBV25-1; 9 positions agree with TRBD1. The length of the CDR3 is 15 residues. Per the germline V gene, CDR1 is MGHDK and CDR2 is SYGVNS. Germline trimming cut 7 bases from V and 1 base from J; bases unmatched to any gene: 8. In DNA form, the CDR3 reads TGTGCCAGCACATTGGGACAGGGACGGTCCTACGAGCAGTACTTC. Residues: CASTLGQGRSYEQYF.

This clonotype was picked up a small number of times. This chain joins TRBV20-1 and TRBJ2-5; D is tentatively TRBD1 or TRBD2 (5 bases each). Deletions cut 6 bases from V and 1 base from J, with 12 bases between. The germline V gene encodes CDR1 DFQATT and CDR2 SNEGSKA (reference sequence). The CDR3 totals 13 residues. CDR3 protein: CSAPRGFQETQYF. The CDR3 nucleotides are TGCAGTGCCCCACGGGGCTTCCAAGAGACCCAGTACTTC.

This clonotype came up a few times. CDR3 nucleotide sequence: TGTGCCAGCAGAAACCGGGACAGGGTGATTGGGGTCTATGGCTACACCTTC. Its translation: CASRNRDRVIGVYGYTF. This chain joins TRBV6-1 and TRBJ1-2, with 9 bases matching TRBD1. The germline gives CDR1 MNHNS, CDR2 SASEGT. The J segment lost 4 bases and the V segment lost 6 bases, leaving 15 bases of the junction unmatched. The CDR3 length is 17 residues.

This clonotype was seen more than once but under ten times. The chain has TRBV7-2 and TRBJ2-7, with D uncertain. Looked up from germline, CDR1 is SGHTA and CDR2 is FQGNSA. This CDR3 region has 14 residues. Trimming removed 5 bases from V and 0 bases from J, with 11 bases in between. As DNA, the CDR3 is TGTGCCAGCAGCCGAATAGACGGCTCCTACGAGCAGTACTTC. Translation: CASSRIDGSYEQYF.

This clonotype has just a few counts. This chain joins TRBV6-5 and TRBJ1-5; no definite D call. Germline values: CDR1 MNHEY, CDR2 SVGAGI. V shed 2 bases and J shed 3 bases, with 8 bases lying between them. This CDR3 region has 14 residues. The CDR3, as DNA: TGTGCCAGCAGTTACCGCGGCTACAATCAGCCCCAGCATTTT. Translating gives CASSYRGYNQPQHF.

This chain uses TRBV7-8 with TRBJ2-7; D possibly uses TRBD1 or TRBD2 (5 bases each). Trimming cost V 5 bases and J 0 bases, with 11 bases left between them. The germline V gene encodes CDR1 SGHVS and CDR2 FQNEAQ. The CDR3 runs to 14 residues. In DNA, the CDR3 is TGTGCCAGCAGCGGGACGGCGCACTCCTACGAGCAGTACTTC. It yields the protein CASSGTAHSYEQYF.

The gene calls are TRBV7-2 and TRBJ1-1, with 8 positions matching TRBD1. Germline trimming cut 2 bases from V and 1 base from J; bases unmatched to any gene: 3. The CDR3 contains 15 residues. Germline V lookup: CDR1 SGHTA, CDR2 FQGNSA. In DNA form, the CDR3 reads TGTGCCAGCAGCTTACAGGGGGCAAGGAACACTGAAGCTTTCTTT. Protein: CASSLQGARNTEAFF.

The table lists this clonotype with a count of one. The chain links TRBV6-5 to TRBJ2-1; D is possibly TRBD1 or TRBD2 (5 bases each). V lost 2 bases and J 2 bases, leaving 7 bases between the germline ends. Germline lookup yields CDR1 MNHEY and CDR2 SVGAGI. This CDR3 has 14 residues. The CDR3 loop is CASSYRGAYNEQFF. DNA of the CDR3: TGTGCCAGCAGTTACCGAGGGGCCTACAATGAGCAGTTCTTC.

Comment on this clonotype: Given a much more abundant clone one base away, this may be a read error. V and J are TRBV12-3 or TRBV12-4 and TRBJ2-7; D possibly corresponds to TRBD1 (5 bases). Trimming took off 3 bases at V and 2 bases at J, with 14 bases between the two ends. CDR3 length: 15 residues. CDR3 in DNA: TGTGCCAGCAGTTTCCTGCAGGGTGGGACCTACGAGCAGTACTTC. It is translated as CASSFLQGGTYEQYF.

This chain uses TRBV2 with TRBJ1-2, with TRBD1 identical over 7 bases. The CDR3 contains 11 residues. The germline V gene encodes CDR1 SNHLY and CDR2 FYNNEI. The trim removed 7 bases at V and 14 bases at J, leaving 10 bases unmatched. The CDR3 here is CASTRRGRPTF. In DNA form, the CDR3 reads TGTGCCAGCACACGGAGGGGGCGGCCGACCTTC. The full variable domain, with the rest looked up from reference TRBV2 and TRBJ1-2, is EPEVTQTPSHQVTQMGQEVILRCVPISNHLYFYWYRQILGQKVEFLVSFYNNEISEKSEIFDDQFSVERPDGSNFTLKIRSTKLEDSAMYFCASTRRGRPTFGSGTRLTVV.

This chain uses TRBV20-1 with TRBJ2-2; D may be TRBD1 (6 bases). CDR3 length: 15 residues. V dropped 5 bases and J dropped 0 bases, with 13 bases sitting between them. CDR1 and CDR2 (germline): DFQATT, SNEGSKA (reference sequence). As DNA, the CDR3 is TGCAGTGCTGTCCGGACAGATCCGAACACCGGGGAGCTGTTTTTT. Protein product: CSAVRTDPNTGELFF.

V usage is TRBV30 and J usage is TRBJ2-1; 7 bases map to TRBD1. Germline CDR1 and CDR2: GTSNPN and SVGIG (reference sequence). Germline trimming cut 8 bases from V and 8 bases from J; bases unmatched to any gene: 12. CDR3 size: 13 residues. The CDR3 reads CATGQVPLHEQFF. CDR3 sequence (DNA): TGTGCCACCGGACAGGTGCCCTTGCATGAGCAGTTCTTC.

The chain employs TRBV12-3 or TRBV12-4 and TRBJ2-7, with a tentative D call TRBD1 (6 bases). Trimming cost V 3 bases and J 2 bases, with 11 bases left between them. CDR3 length: 14 amino acids. CDR3 DNA: TGTGCCAGCAGTTTTATCACAGGGACCTACGAGCAGTACTTC. Translating gives CASSFITGTYEQYF.

This clonotype was seen just once. This rearrangement joins TRBV10-2 to TRBJ2-3, with D possibly being TRBD2 (6 bases). Germline values: CDR1 WSHSY, CDR2 SAAADI. CDR3 size: 15 residues. V gave up 10 bases and J gave up 6 bases, with 23 bases separating them. CDR3 in DNA: TGCGCCACCACGCCCGTCCGGGGAGGTAGGGATACGCAGTATTTT. Its protein is CATTPVRGGRDTQYF.

This clonotype was counted only a few times. The chain combines TRBV12-3 or TRBV12-4 with TRBJ1-6, with D unresolved. V lost 4 bases to trimming and J lost 4 bases, with 5 bases between them. This CDR3 has 13 residues. The CDR3 DNA is TGTGCCAGCAGTTCCCAATATAATTCACCCCTCCACTTT. Translation: CASSSQYNSPLHF.

This clonotype was seen a handful of times. This rearrangement joins TRBV3-1 to TRBJ1-2; 7 bases map to TRBD1. The V gene end was trimmed by 3 bases and the J gene end by 6 bases; junction bases not matched to a gene: 1. The CDR3 spans 12 residues. Germline CDR1 reads LGHDT; CDR2 reads YNNKEL (reference sequence). The CDR3 region has the DNA TGTGCCAGCAGCCATGGGACAGATGGCTACACCTTC. This encodes CASSHGTDGYTF.

The rearrangement uses TRBV5-6 and TRBJ1-4; unclear D gene. The length of the CDR3 is 14 residues. Trimming removed 5 bases from V and 8 bases from J, with 16 bases in between. The germline CDR1 and CDR2 sequences are SGHDT and YYEEEE. CDR3 loop: CASSPRSVGEKLFF. DNA of the CDR3: TGTGCCAGCAGTCCTCGGAGCGTAGGCGAAAAACTGTTTTTT.

This clonotype was seen many times. The chain employs TRBV5-5 and TRBJ2-3, with a weak D call TRBD1 (5 bases). The CDR3 extends over 16 amino acids. V was cut by 4 bases and J by 1 base, with 16 bases left in between. Per the germline V gene, CDR1 is SGHKS and CDR2 is YYEKEE (reference sequence). CDR3 residues: CASSPLGPRGTDTQYF. Here the CDR3 DNA reads TGTGCCAGCAGCCCGTTGGGGCCTCGGGGCACAGATACGCAGTATTTT.